Below, one TCR beta chain is given with its context. This clonotype was counted a single time. This clone's antigen is unknown. Base qualities are missing; no much larger clone stands one base away. The cysteine opens and the phenylalanine closes a CDR3 of 14 amino acids. Just CDR3 DNA is preserved here, 42 bases in frame from base 1. V loses 2 bases at its end and J loses 4 bases; junction bases beyond the gene matches: 2. The germline V gene encodes CDR1 ENHRY and CDR2 SYGVKD. The approximately 39 donors, aged about 6 to 95 years, were systemically healthy Caucasian individuals from Russia. Each donor gave about 10 milliliters of peripheral blood, drawn into EDTA-treated Vacutainer tubes. Ficoll-Paque density-gradient centrifugation was used to isolate PBMCs, with at least 6.5 million per sample. Total RNA was extracted from PBMCs with Trizol reagent, with at least 6 micrograms obtained per sample. The percentages of naive CD45RAhigh/CD27high T cells were determined by flow cytometry on a PBMC aliquot from every donor.

The sample originates from a study of blood T cells in healthy people across ages (dated by TCRdb to between 2015 and 2016). About the study as a whole: In model experiments, template switching captured about one uniquely barcoded TCR beta cDNA molecule for every two T cells. For two donors (one aged 18 to 30 and one aged 80 or older), the study analyzed two additional independent replicas of 1 million unique cDNA reads from the same blood draw. The donors were divided into four age groups: young (average 16 years), middle-aged (under 40), aged (roughly 66) and long-lived (nearly 85). To track age-related changes in TCR beta repertoire diversity, the study relied on deep sequencing normalized with unique cDNA molecular identifiers. Broad study findings and their caveats: Compared with the aged group, the long-lived group had more naive CD4+ T cells, fewer expanded clones and increased TCR diversity, suggesting age selection. As age increased, observed TCR beta diversity per million T cells dropped in a roughly linear way, and a significant reduction was already evident by age 40. Bulk unsorted PBMC profiling prevented conclusive comparison of naive and antigen-experienced compartments. The percentage of naive T cells measured by flow cytometry correlated strongly with observed TCR beta diversity. Donor CMV infection status was unknown, potentially confounding age-related changes in expanded clonotypes. Estimates of total diversity based on one million sequenced T cells were considered lower bounds and underestimates.

Library preparation was by 5' RACE. Sequencing was carried out with an Illumina HiSeq 2500. A second about 7 to 11 cycle PCR used a sample-barcoded 5' primer and a J-beta primer mix. A template-switch 5' adaptor carrying 12 random nucleotides introduced a unique molecular identifier onto each TCR beta cDNA molecule. Each sample yielded at least 3 million CDR3-containing paired-end reads. The Mint cDNA synthesis kit, primed by a TRBC-specific oligonucleotide, was used to synthesize first-strand cDNA from all RNA. After uracil-DNA glycosylase treatment, a first 18-cycle PCR used universal primers M1SS and BC2_uni_R on all cDNA. The authors processed their data as follows. Each sample was normalized by randomly selecting 1 million high-quality reads, each carrying a distinct molecular identifier. Instead of being binned into consensus sequences, reads with shared molecular identifiers were discarded. MiTCR, set to a Q25 quality threshold and the strictest error-elimination algorithm, was used for CDR3 identification, clonotype clustering and error correction. A nonparametric unseen species model using Euler transformation provided a lower-bound estimate of total TCR beta diversity. TCRdb's own reprocessing of the public reads used fastp at Q25 and MiXCR and kept productive beta chains. When rows share a CDR3 protein, they turn into one entry using the most common DNA and genes. These V and J calls are TCRdb output, not the study's own analysis. The sample profile shows over 450,000 distinct CDR3 sequences; approximately 25% of them were found once. The top ten clonotypes cover just over 8.5% of the sample.

These data also formed part of another study, on T cells of mothers and their children. As noted in the second study: Donors were nine systemically healthy Caucasian individuals: three mothers and their six children. cDNA synthesis used all of the extracted RNA, with roughly 1.5 ug of RNA in each 15 ul reaction. In the second PCR, the M1S primer added sample barcodes and 2-4 random nucleotides. More than 9 million TCR beta CDR3 reads were obtained from each mother, and some 3.3 million reads were obtained from each child. Thymic selection shapes the output of TCR recombination in a similar way in related and unrelated pairs, and inherited differences have a minor effect. Related mother-child pairs always showed normalized repertoire overlap that was slightly higher than in unrelated mother-child pairs, though the difference was never significant. No persistent microchimeric T cell clones were found, with a detection sensitivity of approximately 100 clones per million clonotypes. To look for features that set related mother-child pairs apart from unrelated individuals, the researchers ran deep NGS to compare the TCR beta repertoires of mothers and children. On average, the children were approximately 11 +/- 4 years old, while the mothers were about 38 +/- 4 years old. After adapter ligation with NEBNext reagents, the libraries were sequenced on Illumina HiSeq 2000 with 100+100 nt paired-end reads. Mother and child libraries were prepared a month apart and sequenced in separate runs to prevent cross-contamination. Each donor had between roughly 450,000 and 2,100,000 distinct TCR beta clonotypes identified. Naive TCR beta clonotypes were estimated from low-frequency clonotypes matched to each donor's FACS-determined naive share, without sorting.

The sequenced sample consisted of blood. The sequence is built from TRBV10-3 and TRBJ2-1, and 7 bases in between align with TRBD1. The sequence was collected from a boy between 10 and 17 years old in good health. CDR3 reads: CAISEAGGYNEQFF. The DNA sequence is TGTGCCATCAGTGAGGCAGGGGGATACAATGAGCAGTTCTTC.